A single sample gave rise to the 29 T cell receptor beta chains below, sequenced in a study of T cell clonality in common variable immunodeficiency. Notes on the study in general: Fewer deletions and N-nucleotide insertions were reportedly seen in common variable immunodeficiency TCR beta sequences.

Repertoires were generated with immunoSEQ multiplex PCR, while TCRdb's copy carries only in-frame clones and drops some. This sample carries roughly 25,000 clones, none of them present only once. The antigens of these receptors remain unknown. Sequenced material: peripheral blood mononuclear cells. Source of these receptors: a human donor with common variable immunodeficiency.

The DNA read from the CDR3 is TGTGCCAGCAGTGAACCTACAGGTACCTACGAG. Translating it yields CASSEPTGTYE. The entire CDR3 sequence reads CASSEPTGTYEQYF. The chain combines TRBV2 with TRBJ2-7, with D maybe TRBD1 (5 bases). The read gets to within 3 residues of the CDR3 end, and the germline J gene fills in the rest. Germline CDR1 SNHLY, CDR2 FYNNEI. CDR3 length equals 14 residues. Trimming left V 2 bases short and J 2 bases short, with 10 bases between. The variable domain in full, with the rest retrieved from reference TRBV2 and TRBJ2-7, is EPEVTQTPSHQVTQMGQEVILRCVPISNHLYFYWYRQILGQKVEFLVSFYNNEISEKSEIFDDQFSVERPDGSNFTLKIRSTKLEDSAMYFCASSEPTGTYEQYFGPGTRLTVT.

This clone was seen at least ten times. The read falls 3 residues short of the CDR3 end, and the missing part is taken from the germline J gene. This chain joins TRBV18 and TRBJ2-7; 8 bases agree with TRBD1. The ends lost 6 bases at V and 2 bases at J; junction bases unmatched: 6. Germline V gives CDR1 KGHSH, CDR2 LQKENI. This CDR3 contains 14 residues. Incomplete CDR3 DNA: TGTGCCAGCTCGTCCGGACAGGGTGCCTACGAG. Its protein is CASSSGQGAYE. From start to end, the CDR3 is CASSSGQGAYEQYF.

This clone has a count of ten or more. The sequence runs out 3 residues before the end of the CDR3; the remainder is reconstructed from the germline J gene. V and J are TRBV18 and TRBJ2-2; D is unclear. From germline, CDR1 is KGHSH and CDR2 LQKENI. This CDR3 has 17 amino acids. Trimming left V 3 bases short and J 6 bases short, with 20 bases between. The CDR3 here is CASSPPTQTFSAGELFF. The CDR3 DNA, read in part, is TGTGCCAGCTCACCGCCAACCCAAACTTTCTCCGCCGGGGAG.

This clone turned up a few times. This chain's CDR3 is CASSLMGQNYNEQFF. The CDR3 bases that were read are TGCGCCAGCAGCTTGATGGGACAGAATTACAATGAG. The chain couples TRBV5-1 to TRBJ2-1; TRBD1 agrees at 7 bases. The read falls 3 residues short of the CDR3 end, and the missing part is taken from the germline J gene. CDR3 size: 15 residues. Germline CDR1 and CDR2: SGHRS and YFSETQ. V was pared by 1 base and J by 4 bases, with 5 bases of the junction left unmatched.

The table lists this clone with a few counts. The read halts 3 residues ahead of the CDR3 end, with the missing end drawn from the germline J gene. This chain uses TRBV20-1 with TRBJ1-5; D is perhaps TRBD1 (6 bases). The CDR3 runs 13 residues. V lost 6 bases to trimming and J lost 7 bases, with 16 bases between them. The V gene's germline CDR1 is DFQATT and CDR2 SNEGSKA (reference sequence). The CDR3 DNA, read in part, is TGCAGTGCCATGACAGGTAGTTCCCAGCCC. The encoded protein is CSAMTGSSQP. The CDR3 reads in full as CSAMTGSSQPQHF.

Many counts were recorded for this clone. The read finishes 3 residues shy of the CDR3 end, and the germline J gene is used to complete it. This sequence joins TRBV20-1 and TRBJ1-1; no clear D gene. The CDR3 is 12 residues long. Trimming left V 5 bases short and J 1 base short, with 8 bases between. Germline CDR1 and CDR2: DFQATT and SNEGSKA (reference sequence). The CDR3 reads CSAPRTNTEAFF. The sequenced part of the CDR3 DNA is TGCAGTGCTCCCAGAACGAACACTGAA.

A word on this clone: The read comes to an end 3 residues before the CDR3 does, leaving the germline J gene to fill in the end. V usage is TRBV30 and J usage is TRBJ1-5, with a tentative D call TRBD1 (5 bases). The germline V and J ends were trimmed by 1 base and 5 bases, with 9 bases remaining between them. Germline V lookup: CDR1 GTSNPN, CDR2 SVGIG (reference sequence). This CDR3 is built from 13 residues. The sequenced part of the CDR3 DNA is TGTGCCTGGAGTGAGGCCAGGGATCAGCCC. Amino acids: CAWSEARDQP. The whole CDR3 region reads CAWSEARDQPQHF. Together with reference TRBV30 and TRBJ1-5, the CDR3 gives the full variable domain: SQTIHQWPATLVQPVGSPLSLECTVEGTSNPNLYWYRQAAGRGLQLLFYSVGIGQISSEVPQNLSASRPQDRQFILSSKKLLLSDSGFYLCAWSEARDQPQHFGDGTRLSIL.

This clone has only a few counts. The covered CDR3 bases are TGTGCCAGCAGTTCCGGACTAGCGGGGTCCTACGAG. Its translation: CASSSGLAGSYE. The full CDR3 reads CASSSGLAGSYEQYF. The chain has TRBV6-2 or TRBV6-3 and TRBJ2-7, with TRBD2 identical over 12 bases. The read ends 3 residues early relative to the CDR3; the germline J gene fills the gap. The CDR3 is 15 amino acids. J lost 1 base, V lost 4 bases, and 2 bases had no gene match. The germline CDR1 and CDR2 sequences are MNHEY and SVGEGT.

This clone came up a few times. From the germline J gene comes the end of the CDR3, since the read stops 3 residues before it. This chain joins TRBV2 and TRBJ1-1; a weak D match, TRBD1 (5 bases). Germline V gene sequence: CDR1 SNHLY, CDR2 FYNNEI. The CDR3 is 12 amino acids. Trimming cost V 7 bases and J 6 bases, with 12 bases left between them. The sequenced part of the CDR3 DNA is TGTGCCAGCAACCCGGGGGGTTCTGAA. This encodes CASNPGGSE. The whole CDR3 is CASNPGGSEAFF.

This clone appeared many times. Read sequence stops 3 residues before the CDR3 end, and the germline J gene provides the missing end. The rearrangement links TRBV19 to TRBJ1-4; TRBD1 matches 9 bases. The CDR3 has 15 amino acids. Trimming removed 5 bases from V and 7 bases from J; junction bases left unmatched: 8. Germline-derived CDR1 and CDR2 are LNHDA and SQIVND (reference sequence). The sequenced part of the CDR3 DNA is TGTGCCAGTAGTCCCCGGGACAGGGACTTTGAAAAA. Protein: CASSPRDRDFEK. The whole CDR3 reads CASSPRDRDFEKLFF.

On this clone: The read finishes 3 residues shy of the CDR3 end, and the germline J gene is used to complete it. The V call is TRBV5-1, the J call TRBJ2-5, with a possible D match to TRBD1 (7 bases). The CDR3 runs 16 residues. The V gene lost 2 bases and the J gene lost 5 bases, with 19 bases spanning the gap. Germline values: CDR1 SGHRS, CDR2 YFSETQ. Incomplete CDR3 DNA: TGCGCCAGCAGCTTAAAGACAGGGAGAGGAGGGGAGACC. Amino acid sequence: CASSLKTGRGGET. The whole CDR3 is CASSLKTGRGGETQYF.

The table lists this clone with many counts. Coverage ceases 3 residues before the CDR3 finishes, and the germline J gene fills in the end. The chain joins TRBV29-1 to TRBJ1-2, with TRBD1 matching over 7 bases. V gave up 7 bases and J gave up 7 bases; unmatched junction bases: 12. Germline V CDR1 and CDR2: SQVTM, ANQGSEA. This CDR3 has 13 residues. CDR3 residues: CSAKGAPSGGYTF. CDR3 DNA, as far as it was read: TGCAGCGCTAAGGGGGCTCCTTCCGGTGGC.

Comment on this clone: From the germline J gene comes the end of the CDR3, since the read stops 3 residues before it. This chain links TRBV5-4 with TRBJ2-7, with TRBD1 as a possible D gene (6 bases). The CDR3 sequence is 13 residues long. CDR1 is SGHNT and CDR2 is YYREEE in the germline V gene (reference sequence). The germline V and J ends were trimmed by 4 bases and 6 bases, with 14 bases remaining between them. Incomplete CDR3 DNA: TGTGCCAGCAGCCAAGGGGGACCCGGCGAG. It encodes CASSQGGPGE. The whole CDR3 reads CASSQGGPGEQYF.

This clone was detected ten times or more. The read terminates 3 residues before the CDR3 end, so the remaining end is supplied by the germline J gene. The chain carries TRBV30 and TRBJ2-5; tentative D call: TRBD1 (5 bases). Per the germline V gene, CDR1 is GTSNPN and CDR2 is SVGIG (reference sequence). The V end lost 3 bases, the J end lost 2 bases, and 13 bases lay between the germline ends. The CDR3 is 14 amino acids. CDR3 bases read: TGTGCCTGGAGGTGGGCTGGGGCACAAGAGACC. It codes for CAWRWAGAQET. The full CDR3 reads CAWRWAGAQETQYF. Together with reference TRBV30 and TRBJ2-5, the CDR3 gives the full variable domain: SQTIHQWPATLVQPVGSPLSLECTVEGTSNPNLYWYRQAAGRGLQLLFYSVGIGQISSEVPQNLSASRPQDRQFILSSKKLLLSDSGFYLCAWRWAGAQETQYFGPGTRLLVL.

This clone occurred a few times. CDR3 sequence reads: CVCSPNGAYEQYF. CDR3 bases read: TGTGTCTGCTCACCAAATGGGGCATACGAG. This chain links TRBV18 with TRBJ2-7; possible D gene TRBD1, 5 bases. The CDR3 is cut off 3 residues early in the read; its end comes from the germline J gene. This CDR3 region has 13 residues. CDR1 is KGHSH, CDR2 LQKENI, per germline.

About this clone: The read terminates 3 residues before the CDR3 end, so the remaining end is supplied by the germline J gene. The rearrangement uses TRBV7-7 and TRBJ2-5; no clear D gene. The CDR3 is 16 amino acids. In germline, CDR1 is SSHAT, CDR2 FNYEAQ (reference sequence). Trimming cost V 0 bases and J 2 bases, with 13 bases left between them. The sequenced CDR3 bases are TGTGCCAGCAGCTTAGCGTCATCTTCCAGTCAAGAGACC. Its protein product is CASSLASSSSQET. The entire CDR3 protein reads CASSLASSSSQETQYF.

This clone came up many times. The sequenced fragment ends 3 residues before the CDR3 boundary, so the rest is inferred from the germline J gene. The chain links TRBV19 to TRBJ1-4, with D possibly TRBD1 on 5 matching bases. With 4 bases removed from V and 5 bases from J, the gap between germline ends came to 14 bases. The germline V gene has CDR1 LNHDA and CDR2 SQIVND (reference sequence). This CDR3 region has 15 residues. CDR3 sequence: CASSTMRGPNEKLFF. The sequenced part of the CDR3 DNA is TGTGCCAGTAGTACTATGAGGGGTCCGAATGAAAAA.

Only a few counts were recorded for this clone. The read gets to within 3 residues of the CDR3 end, and the germline J gene fills in the rest. J is TRBJ2-3 and V is TRBV18; maybe TRBD2 (5 bases). The CDR3 covers 13 residues. The V end was cut by 6 bases, the J end by 2 bases, with 9 bases between. From germline, CDR1 is KGHSH and CDR2 LQKENI. The part of the CDR3 DNA that was read is TGTGCCAGCTCTCTGAGGGCCACAGATACG. It codes for CASSLRATDT. The whole CDR3 sequence is CASSLRATDTQYF.

In its sample, this clone was seen many times. The DNA ends 3 residues before the CDR3 does, and the rest of the CDR3 is filled in from the germline J gene. The V and J genes are TRBV20-1 and TRBJ2-1, with 14 bases identical to TRBD2. The CDR3 runs to 14 residues. CDR1 and CDR2 (germline): DFQATT, SNEGSKA (reference sequence). With 4 bases clipped from V and 7 bases from J, the junction kept 3 bases outside the gene matches. CDR3 bases read: TGCAGTGCTACGGGACTAGCGGGGGAGAATGAG. Translated: CSATGLAGENE. The entire CDR3 protein is CSATGLAGENEQFF.

The CDR3 reads CASSVAGFEEKLFF. The part of the CDR3 DNA that was read is TGTGCCAGCAGTGTGGCAGGTTTCGAGGAAAAA. The V gene is TRBV6-1, the J gene TRBJ1-4, with D unclear. The read finishes 3 residues shy of the CDR3 end, and the germline J gene is used to complete it. V shed 4 bases and J shed 8 bases, with 14 bases lying between them. The length of the CDR3 is 14 residues. Per germline, CDR1 MNHNS and CDR2 SASEGT.

As regards this clone: Read sequence stops 3 residues before the CDR3 end, and the germline J gene provides the missing end. This chain uses TRBV19 with TRBJ1-2, with unresolved D. CDR1 is LNHDA, CDR2 SQIVND, per germline (reference sequence). Deletions cut 2 bases from V and 4 bases from J, with 20 bases between. The CDR3 has 17 amino acids. The CDR3 DNA, read in part, is TGTGCCAGTAGTATATCCCACGTTGGGCCAAACCGCTATGGC. This encodes CASSISHVGPNRYG. The whole CDR3 reads CASSISHVGPNRYGYTF.

There are many counts of this clone. The CDR3 end lies 3 residues beyond the end of the read and is filled in from the germline J gene. The V and J genes are TRBV2 and TRBJ1-5, with 9 positions matching TRBD1. The CDR3 runs to 15 residues. Germline loops: CDR1 SNHLY, CDR2 FYNNEI. V gave up 6 bases and J gave up 6 bases; unmatched junction bases: 9. The CDR3 region is CASSRGDRASQPQHF. CDR3 bases read: TGTGCCAGCAGCCGGGGGGACAGGGCTAGTCAGCCC.

This clone was seen many times. The CDR3 end falls 3 residues outside the read, so it is completed with the germline J gene. This rearrangement joins TRBV7-6 to TRBJ2-1; 12 bases align to TRBD2. CDR1 and CDR2 from the germline V gene are SGHVS and FNYEAQ. V shed 5 bases, J shed 6 bases, and the junction held 2 bases outside the gene matches. This CDR3 is 14 amino acids long. Partial CDR3 DNA: TGTGCCAGCAGCAAACTAGCGGGAGGCAATGAG. It encodes CASSKLAGGNE. The whole CDR3 sequence reads CASSKLAGGNEQFF.

There are many counts of this clone. The CDR3 end falls 3 residues outside the read, so it is completed with the germline J gene. V gene TRBV2 combines with J gene TRBJ2-7, with a weak D call TRBD2 (7 bases). The length of the CDR3 is 14 residues. The germline CDR1 and CDR2 sequences are SNHLY and FYNNEI. Trimming removed 5 bases at V and 2 bases at J, with 13 bases between. CDR3 loop: CASSHGGPPYEQYF. Partial CDR3 DNA: TGTGCCAGCAGTCACGGGGGGCCCCCCTACGAG.

Regarding this clone: The CDR3 goes on 3 residues after the read ends, and that part is filled in from the germline J gene. The J gene is TRBJ2-7, the V gene TRBV5-1, with 8 nucleotides matching TRBD2. Germline values: CDR1 SGHRS, CDR2 YFSETQ. CDR3 length: 16 amino acids. Trimming removed 0 bases from V and 1 base from J; junction bases left unmatched: 6. The part of the CDR3 DNA that was read is TGCGCCAGCAGCTTGGGTAGCGGGACTAAGTCCTACGAG. It encodes CASSLGSGTKSYE. The entire CDR3 protein reads CASSLGSGTKSYEQYF.

Regarding this clone: The observed sequence ends 3 residues before the CDR3 terminus, with the missing tail filled in from the germline J gene. The genes are TRBV11-2 and TRBJ2-1, with TRBD2 identical over 8 bases. V shed 6 bases, J shed 8 bases, and the junction held 6 bases outside the gene matches. Germline CDR1 reads SGHAT; CDR2 reads FQNNGV. The CDR3 loop spans 13 amino acids. Partial CDR3 DNA: TGTGCCAGCAGGGCCGGGGGGGTCTATGAG. Residues: CASRAGGVYE. The whole CDR3 is CASRAGGVYEQFF.

As to this clone: The read ends 3 residues shy of where the CDR3 ends; the end is completed using the germline J gene. The chain employs TRBV18 and TRBJ2-5, with unresolved D. This CDR3 is built from 14 residues. In germline, CDR1 is KGHSH, CDR2 LQKENI. V gave up 3 bases and J gave up 1 base, with 9 bases separating them. CDR3 region: CASSPKGTQETQYF. The CDR3 DNA, read in part, is TGTGCCAGCTCACCTAAGGGTACCCAAGAGACC.

Many counts were recorded for this clone. The sequenced fragment ends 3 residues before the CDR3 boundary, so the rest is inferred from the germline J gene. The gene calls are TRBV20-1 and TRBJ2-3, with TRBD2 identical over 10 bases. The CDR3 consists of 14 residues. Germline V gene data show CDR1 as DFQATT and CDR2 as SNEGSKA (reference sequence). V dropped 8 bases and J dropped 3; count of bases not matched to a gene: 8. CDR3 sequence: CSPIAGGGTDTQYF. CDR3 bases read: TGCAGTCCGATAGCGGGGGGAGGAACAGATACG.

Regarding this clone: The read falls 3 residues short of the CDR3 end, and the missing part is taken from the germline J gene. V usage is TRBV19 and J usage is TRBJ1-5; D is unclear. V was clipped by 3 bases and J by 6 bases, with 15 bases between them. The CDR3 runs 15 residues. Germline-derived CDR1 and CDR2 are LNHDA and SQIVND (reference sequence). The CDR3 bases that were read are TGTGCCAGTAGTATGGCGGCAATTGGGTCTCAGCCC. Its protein is CASSMAAIGSQP. The entire CDR3 is CASSMAAIGSQPQHF.